What follows is one T cell receptor (beta chain) and its context. Its specificity is not known. In germline, CDR1 is SNHLY, CDR2 FYNNEI. The V and J ends lost 5 bases and 7 bases respectively, with 12 bases between them. The CDR3 is 13 residues long. In the PCR, 60 Vbeta and 13 Jbeta primers were used. Produced via immunoSEQ multiplex PCR; TCRdb's table is partial and in-frame only. Here the sample spans 140,000 to 150,000 clones, around 82% being singletons. This entry comes from a study of cytomegalovirus exposure and HLA in healthy donors. Points from the study as a whole: Sequencing likely generated an artifact that appeared as a cluster of highly shared sequence variants.

This receptor was taken from a woman between 18 and 30 years old in good health and CMV-seropositive. Sequenced input: PBMCs. The chain joins TRBV2 to TRBJ1-5; D possibly corresponds to TRBD1 (6 bases). The CDR3 sequence: CASSPDRRQPQHF. CDR3 bases: TGTGCCAGCAGTCCTGACAGGCGGCAGCCCCAGCATTTT.